These T cell receptor beta chains were read from a single sample in a study of T cell responses to AZD1222 COVID-19 vaccine. Measured with immunoSEQ multiplex PCR; TCRdb has only the in-frame clones, and not every one. The data show some 130,000 clones, with approximately 94% seen just once and 7.5% to 9.5% held by the top ten. Sequencing was performed on peripheral blood, taken on day 0 of AZD1222 vaccination. These receptors originate from an adult in good health. The CDR3 runs from the conserved cysteine through the conserved F or W. A D gene is named only where the DNA matches it firmly. The size field is filled for only some rows; it gives once, few, many or a size class.

size: NA
J: TRBJ2-7
D: NA
V: TRBV27
DNA: TGTGCCAGCAGTTCCGCAGGGCGCTCCTACGAGCAGTACTTC
CDR3: CASSSAGRSYEQYF

size: NA
J: TRBJ2-7
D: NA
V: TRBV19
DNA: TGTGCCAGTAGTCCGTCCCAGGTGGGGAACTCCTACGAGCAGTACTTC
CDR3: CASSPSQVGNSYEQYF

size: NA
J: TRBJ2-3
D: TRBD2
V: TRBV9
DNA: TGTGCCAGCAGCGTAGTGGCGGGGGGGACTACAGATACGCAGTATTTT
CDR3: CASSVVAGGTTDTQYF

size: NA
J: TRBJ1-1
D: TRBD1
V: TRBV12-3/TRBV12-4
DNA: TGTGCCAGCAAAACGACAGGGGACGTCGAAGCTTTCTTT
CDR3: CASKTTGDVEAFF

size: NA
J: TRBJ1-2
D: NA
V: TRBV27
DNA: TGTGCCAGCAGTTTAGGGCAGGGGCTAGGCTACACCTTC
CDR3: CASSLGQGLGYTF

size: NA
J: TRBJ1-3
D: NA
V: TRBV11-2
DNA: TGTGCCAGCAGCTTAGTCATGGGGTATGGAAACACCATATATTTT
CDR3: CASSLVMGYGNTIYF

size: NA
J: TRBJ2-1
D: NA
V: TRBV24-1
DNA: TGTGCCACCAGTGACCAGACTAGTAGGGATTACAATGAGCAGTTCTTC
CDR3: CATSDQTSRDYNEQFF

size: NA
J: TRBJ2-7
D: NA
V: TRBV7-9
DNA: TGTGCCAGCCTGGGCGAGGGACCCTACGAGCAGTACTTC
CDR3: CASLGEGPYEQYF

size: once
J: TRBJ1-1
D: NA
V: TRBV4-2
DNA: TGTGCCAGCAGCCAAGGGCAGGGTGTAGACACTGAAGCTTTCTTT
CDR3: CASSQGQGVDTEAFF

size: once
J: TRBJ2-1
D: TRBD1
V: TRBV18
DNA: TGTGCCAGCTCACCGGACAGGGCAAATGAGCAGTTCTTC
CDR3: CASSPDRANEQFF

size: NA
J: TRBJ2-3
D: NA
V: TRBV6-1
DNA: TGTGCCAGCAGGACAGACACAGATACGCAGTATTTT
CDR3: CASRTDTDTQYF

size: NA
J: TRBJ1-4
D: NA
V: TRBV19
DNA: TGTGCCAGTAGTACCCCCCATCCGAGCGGTGAAAAACTGTTTTTT
CDR3: CASSTPHPSGEKLFF

size: once
J: TRBJ1-5
D: NA
V: TRBV28
DNA: TGTGCCAGCAGCCCACTGTTAGGAGGCGGCAATCAGCCCCAGCATTTT
CDR3: CASSPLLGGGNQPQHF

size: NA
J: TRBJ1-1
D: NA
V: TRBV19
DNA: TGTGCCAGCACCACCTCGGGAGGCCTGAACACTGAAGCTTTCTTT
CDR3: CASTTSGGLNTEAFF